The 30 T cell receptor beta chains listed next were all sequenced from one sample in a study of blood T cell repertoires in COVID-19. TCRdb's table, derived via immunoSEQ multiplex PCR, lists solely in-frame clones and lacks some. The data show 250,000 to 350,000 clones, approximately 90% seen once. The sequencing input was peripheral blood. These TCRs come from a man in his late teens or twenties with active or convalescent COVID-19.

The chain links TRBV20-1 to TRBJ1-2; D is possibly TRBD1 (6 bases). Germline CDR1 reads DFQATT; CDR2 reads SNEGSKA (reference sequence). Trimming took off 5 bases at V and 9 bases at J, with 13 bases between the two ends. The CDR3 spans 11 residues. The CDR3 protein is CSAYRADSYTF. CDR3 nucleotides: TGCAGTGCTTACAGGGCGGATAGCTACACCTTC.

The CDR3 DNA reads as TGTGCCAGCATTATGACTAGCGACGCCTACAATGAGCAGTTCTTC. This encodes CASIMTSDAYNEQFF. The gene calls are TRBV9 and TRBJ2-1, with 8 bases that match TRBD2. The V gene's germline CDR1 is SGDLS and CDR2 YYNGEE. V lost 6 bases, J lost 2 bases, and 7 bases stayed unmatched. This CDR3 is 15 amino acids long.

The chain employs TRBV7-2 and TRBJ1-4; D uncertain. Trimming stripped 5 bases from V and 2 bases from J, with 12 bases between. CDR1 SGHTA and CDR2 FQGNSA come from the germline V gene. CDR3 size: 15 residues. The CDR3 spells CASSPEATTNEKLFF. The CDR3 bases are TGTGCCAGCAGCCCCGAGGCCACGACTAATGAAAAACTGTTTTTT.

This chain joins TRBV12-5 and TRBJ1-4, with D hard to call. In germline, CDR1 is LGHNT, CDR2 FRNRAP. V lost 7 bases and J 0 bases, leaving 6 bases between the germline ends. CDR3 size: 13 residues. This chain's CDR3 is CASARATNEKLFF. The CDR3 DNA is TGTGCTAGTGCGCGAGCAACTAATGAAAAACTGTTTTTT.

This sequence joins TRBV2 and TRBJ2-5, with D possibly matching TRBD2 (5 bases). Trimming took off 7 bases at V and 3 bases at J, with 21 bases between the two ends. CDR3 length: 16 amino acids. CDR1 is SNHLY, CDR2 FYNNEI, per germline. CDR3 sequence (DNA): TGTGCCAGCAAGACCTCTGCGGGCGCAAAAAAAGAGACCCAGTACTTC. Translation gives CASKTSAGAKKETQYF.

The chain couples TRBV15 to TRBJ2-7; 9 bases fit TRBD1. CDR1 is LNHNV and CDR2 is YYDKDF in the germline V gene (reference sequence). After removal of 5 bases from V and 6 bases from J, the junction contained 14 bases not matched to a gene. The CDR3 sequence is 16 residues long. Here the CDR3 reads CATSGASGTGFVEQYF. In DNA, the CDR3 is TGTGCCACCAGCGGGGCTTCCGGGACAGGGTTTGTCGAGCAGTACTTC. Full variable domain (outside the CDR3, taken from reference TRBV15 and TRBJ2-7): DAMVIQNPRYQVTQFGKPVTLSCSQTLNHNVMYWYQQKSSQAPKLLFHYYDKDFNNEADTPDNFQSRRPNTSFCFLDIRSPGLGDTAMYLCATSGASGTGFVEQYFGPGTRLTVT.

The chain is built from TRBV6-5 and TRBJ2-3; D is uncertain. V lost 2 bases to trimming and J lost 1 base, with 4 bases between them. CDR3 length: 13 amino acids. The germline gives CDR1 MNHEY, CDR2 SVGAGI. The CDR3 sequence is CASSYRGTDTQYF. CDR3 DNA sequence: TGTGCCAGCAGTTACCGGGGCACAGATACGCAGTATTTT.

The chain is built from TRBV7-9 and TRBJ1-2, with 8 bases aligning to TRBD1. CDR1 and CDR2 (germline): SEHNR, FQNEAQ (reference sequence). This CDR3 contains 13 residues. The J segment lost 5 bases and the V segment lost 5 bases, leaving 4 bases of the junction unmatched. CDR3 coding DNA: TGTGCCAGCAGCGCGACAGGGGAGTATGGCTACACCTTC. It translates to CASSATGEYGYTF.

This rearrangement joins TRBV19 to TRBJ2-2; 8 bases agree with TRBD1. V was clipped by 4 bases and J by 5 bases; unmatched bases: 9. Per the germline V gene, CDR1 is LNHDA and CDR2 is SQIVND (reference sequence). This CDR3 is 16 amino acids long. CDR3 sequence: CASSTDRTGRTGELFF. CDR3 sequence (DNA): TGTGCCAGTAGTACAGACCGGACAGGGCGGACCGGGGAGCTGTTTTTT.

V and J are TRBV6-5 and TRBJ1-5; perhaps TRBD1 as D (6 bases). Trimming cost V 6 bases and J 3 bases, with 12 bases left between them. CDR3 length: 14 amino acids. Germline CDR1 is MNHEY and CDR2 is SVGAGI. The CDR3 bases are TGTGCCAGCAGGGCAACAGGGTACAATCAGCCCCAGCATTTT. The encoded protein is CASRATGYNQPQHF.

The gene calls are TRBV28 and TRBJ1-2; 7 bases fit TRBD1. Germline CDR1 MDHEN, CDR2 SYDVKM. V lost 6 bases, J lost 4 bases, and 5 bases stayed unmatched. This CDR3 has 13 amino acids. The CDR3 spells CASSPGTVYGYTF. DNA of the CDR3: TGTGCCAGCAGCCCCGGGACAGTCTATGGCTACACCTTC.

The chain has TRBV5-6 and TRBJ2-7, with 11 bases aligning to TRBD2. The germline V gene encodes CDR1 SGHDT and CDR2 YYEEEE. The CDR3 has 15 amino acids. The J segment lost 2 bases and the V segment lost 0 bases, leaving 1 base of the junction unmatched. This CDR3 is CASSLELAGAYEQYF. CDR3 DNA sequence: TGTGCCAGCAGCTTGGAACTAGCGGGAGCCTACGAGCAGTACTTC. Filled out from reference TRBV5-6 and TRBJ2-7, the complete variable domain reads DAGVTQSPTHLIKTRGQQVTLRCSPKSGHDTVSWYQQALGQGPQFIFQYYEEEERQRGNFPDRFSGHQFPNYSSELNVNALLLGDSALYLCASSLELAGAYEQYFGPGTRLTVT.

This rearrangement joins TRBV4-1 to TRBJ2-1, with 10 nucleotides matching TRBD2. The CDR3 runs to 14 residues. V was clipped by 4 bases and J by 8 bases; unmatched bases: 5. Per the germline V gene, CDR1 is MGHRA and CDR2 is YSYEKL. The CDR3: CASSPGLAADEQFF. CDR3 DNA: TGCGCCAGCAGCCCTGGACTAGCGGCCGATGAGCAGTTCTTC.

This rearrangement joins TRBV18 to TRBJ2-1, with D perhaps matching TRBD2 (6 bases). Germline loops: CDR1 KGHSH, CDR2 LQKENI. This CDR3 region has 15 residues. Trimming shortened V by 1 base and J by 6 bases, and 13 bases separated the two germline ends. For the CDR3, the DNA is TGTGCCAGCTCACCACGCGGGGCGCAGCCCAATGAGCAGTTCTTC. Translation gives CASSPRGAQPNEQFF.

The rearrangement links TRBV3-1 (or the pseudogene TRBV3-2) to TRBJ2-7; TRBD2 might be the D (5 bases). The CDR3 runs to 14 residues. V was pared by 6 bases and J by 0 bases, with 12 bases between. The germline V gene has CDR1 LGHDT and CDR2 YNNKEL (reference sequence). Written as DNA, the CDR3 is TGTGCCAGCAGGCCTCATGGGAGCTCCTACGAGCAGTACTTC. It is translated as CASRPHGSSYEQYF.

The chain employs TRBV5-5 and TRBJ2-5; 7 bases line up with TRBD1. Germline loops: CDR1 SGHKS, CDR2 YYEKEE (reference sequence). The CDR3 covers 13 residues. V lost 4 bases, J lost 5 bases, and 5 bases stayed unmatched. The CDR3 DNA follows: TGTGCCAGCAGCCCTACAGGGGTTGAGACCCAGTACTTC. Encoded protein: CASSPTGVETQYF.

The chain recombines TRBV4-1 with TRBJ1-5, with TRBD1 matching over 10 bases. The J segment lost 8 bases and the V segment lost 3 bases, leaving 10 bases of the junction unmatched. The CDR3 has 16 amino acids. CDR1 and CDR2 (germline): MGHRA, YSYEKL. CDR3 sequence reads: CASSHPDRGLAEPQHF. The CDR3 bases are TGCGCCAGCAGCCATCCCGACAGGGGGCTGGCCGAGCCCCAGCATTTT.

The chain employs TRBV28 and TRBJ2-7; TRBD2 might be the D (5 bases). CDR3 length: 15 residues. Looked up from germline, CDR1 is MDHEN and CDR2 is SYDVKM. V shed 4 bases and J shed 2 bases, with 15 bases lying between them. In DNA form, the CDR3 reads TGTGCCAGCAGTTCAGACGGACGAGGGACCTACGAGCAGTACTTC. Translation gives CASSSDGRGTYEQYF.

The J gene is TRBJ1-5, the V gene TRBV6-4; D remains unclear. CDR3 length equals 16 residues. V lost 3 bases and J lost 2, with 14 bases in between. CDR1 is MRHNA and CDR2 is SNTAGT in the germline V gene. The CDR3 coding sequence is TGTGCCAGCAGTGAGGAGGTTGAACGGGGCAATCAGCCCCAGCATTTT. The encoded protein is CASSEEVERGNQPQHF.

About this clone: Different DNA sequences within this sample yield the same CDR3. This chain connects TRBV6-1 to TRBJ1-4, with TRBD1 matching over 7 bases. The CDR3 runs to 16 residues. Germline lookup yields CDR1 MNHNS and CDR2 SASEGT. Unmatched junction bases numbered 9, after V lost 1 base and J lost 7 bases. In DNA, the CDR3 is TGTGCCAGCAGTGAAGATCCCTACAGGGGAATTGAAAAACTGTTTTTT. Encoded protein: CASSEDPYRGIEKLFF.

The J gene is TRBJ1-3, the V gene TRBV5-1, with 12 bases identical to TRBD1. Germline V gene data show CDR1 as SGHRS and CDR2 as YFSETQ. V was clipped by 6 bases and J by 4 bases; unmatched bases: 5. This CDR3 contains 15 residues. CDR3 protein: CASNPGTGGGNTIYF. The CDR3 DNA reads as TGCGCCAGCAACCCCGGGACAGGGGGCGGAAACACCATATATTTT.

This CDR3 is CASSSLAGGDTGELFF. The CDR3, as DNA: TGCGCCAGCAGCTCTTTAGCGGGAGGCGACACCGGGGAGCTGTTTTTT. The genes are TRBV5-1 and TRBJ2-2, with 10 bases aligning to TRBD2. V was clipped by 3 bases and J by 3 bases; unmatched bases: 5. Germline V gene sequence: CDR1 SGHRS, CDR2 YFSETQ. The CDR3 is 16 residues long.

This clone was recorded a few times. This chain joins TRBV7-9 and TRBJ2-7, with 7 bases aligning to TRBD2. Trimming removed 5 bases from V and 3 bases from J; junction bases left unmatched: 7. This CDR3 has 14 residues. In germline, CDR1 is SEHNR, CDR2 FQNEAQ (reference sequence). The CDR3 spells CASSTGLPLYEQYF. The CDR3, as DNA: TGTGCCAGCAGCACGGGACTACCGCTCTACGAGCAGTACTTC. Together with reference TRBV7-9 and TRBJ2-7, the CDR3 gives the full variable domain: DTGVSQNPRHKITKRGQNVTFRCDPISEHNRLYWYRQTLGQGPEFLTYFQNEAQLEKSRLLSDRFSAERPKGSFSTLEIQRTEQGDSAMYLCASSTGLPLYEQYFGPGTRLTVT.

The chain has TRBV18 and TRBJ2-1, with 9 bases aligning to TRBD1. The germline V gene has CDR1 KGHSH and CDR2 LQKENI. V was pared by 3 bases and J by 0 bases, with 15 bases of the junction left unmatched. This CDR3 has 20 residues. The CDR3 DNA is TGTGCCAGCTCACCGAGGGACAGGGCTCAGGAGCGGAGCTCCTACAATGAGCAGTTCTTC. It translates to CASSPRDRAQERSSYNEQFF. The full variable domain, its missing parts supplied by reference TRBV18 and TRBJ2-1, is NAGVMQNPRHLVRRRGQEARLRCSPMKGHSHVYWYRQLPEEGLKFMVYLQKENIIDESGMPKERFSAEFPKEGPSILRIQQVVRGDSAAYFCASSPRDRAQERSSYNEQFFGPGTRLTVL.

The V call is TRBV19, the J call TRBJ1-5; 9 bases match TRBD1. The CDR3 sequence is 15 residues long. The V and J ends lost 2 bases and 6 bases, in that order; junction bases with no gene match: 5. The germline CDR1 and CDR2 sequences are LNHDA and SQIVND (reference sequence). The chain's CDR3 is CASSIWGQGGQPQHF. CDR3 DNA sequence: TGTGCCAGTAGTATATGGGGACAGGGAGGTCAGCCCCAGCATTTT.

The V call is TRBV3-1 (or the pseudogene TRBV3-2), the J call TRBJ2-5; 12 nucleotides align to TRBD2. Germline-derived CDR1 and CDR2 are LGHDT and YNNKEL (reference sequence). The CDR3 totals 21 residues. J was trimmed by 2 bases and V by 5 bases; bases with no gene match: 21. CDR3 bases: TGTGCCAGCAGCGCGACAGTAAACCGACTAGCGGGAGCTCAGAATCAAGAGACCCAGTACTTC. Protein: CASSATVNRLAGAQNQETQYF.

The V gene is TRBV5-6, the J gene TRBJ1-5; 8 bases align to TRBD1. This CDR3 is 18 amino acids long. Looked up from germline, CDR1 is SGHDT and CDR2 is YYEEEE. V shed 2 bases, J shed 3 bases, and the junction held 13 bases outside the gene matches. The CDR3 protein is CASSLLSGNRGFNQPQHF. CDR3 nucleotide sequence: TGTGCCAGCAGCTTACTAAGTGGAAACAGGGGGTTCAATCAGCCCCAGCATTTT. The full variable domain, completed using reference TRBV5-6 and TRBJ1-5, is DAGVTQSPTHLIKTRGQQVTLRCSPKSGHDTVSWYQQALGQGPQFIFQYYEEEERQRGNFPDRFSGHQFPNYSSELNVNALLLGDSALYLCASSLLSGNRGFNQPQHFGDGTRLSIL.

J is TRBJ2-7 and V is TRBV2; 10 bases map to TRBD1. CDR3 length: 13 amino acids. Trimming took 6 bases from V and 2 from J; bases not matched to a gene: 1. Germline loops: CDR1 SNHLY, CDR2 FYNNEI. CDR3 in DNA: TGTGCCAGCAGGGGACAGGGGCCCTACGAGCAGTACTTC. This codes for CASRGQGPYEQYF.

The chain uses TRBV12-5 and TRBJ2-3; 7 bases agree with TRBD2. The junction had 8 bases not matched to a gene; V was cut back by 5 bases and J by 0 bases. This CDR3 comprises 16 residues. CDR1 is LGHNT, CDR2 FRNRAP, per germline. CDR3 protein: CASGNPRGDSTDTQYF. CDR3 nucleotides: TGTGCTAGTGGTAACCCACGGGGGGATAGCACAGATACGCAGTATTTT. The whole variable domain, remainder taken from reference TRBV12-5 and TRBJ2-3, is DARVTQTPRHKVTEMGQEVTMRCQPILGHNTVFWYRQTMMQGLELLAYFRNRAPLDDSGMPKDRFSAEMPDATLATLKIQPSEPRDSAVYFCASGNPRGDSTDTQYFGPGTRLTVL.

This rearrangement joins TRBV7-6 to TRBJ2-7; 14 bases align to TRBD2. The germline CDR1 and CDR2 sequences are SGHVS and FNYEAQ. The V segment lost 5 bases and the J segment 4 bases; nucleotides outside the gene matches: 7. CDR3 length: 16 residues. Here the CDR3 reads CASSRGLAGEQYEQYF. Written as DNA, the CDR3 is TGTGCCAGCAGCAGGGGACTAGCGGGAGAGCAGTACGAGCAGTACTTC.